One sample yielded the 18 T cell receptor beta chains listed below, sequenced in a study of CD8 T cells in ankylosing spondylitis. Study-level results: Seemingly characteristic of ankylosing spondylitis blood was a TCR beta motif consisting of eight highly homologous variants.

TCRdb processed the 5' RACE reads anew with MiXCR; each CDR3 protein has one entry. Counted here are roughly 90,000 distinct CDR3 sequences, roughly 8.8% occurring once; the ten biggest clones make up roughly 29%. Antigen specificity for these receptors is unknown. Material: blood, either unsorted or a sorted T cell fraction (not recorded which). The origin of the receptors is a male donor with ankylosing spondylitis.

This clonotype has ten or more counts. The rearrangement uses TRBV15 and TRBJ2-3, with D uncertain. Germline V gives CDR1 LNHNV, CDR2 YYDKDF (reference sequence). The CDR3 runs to 13 residues. V lost 0 bases and J lost 5, with 6 bases in between. CDR3 sequence reads: CATSRDRRDTQYF. The DNA of the CDR3 is TGTGCCACCAGCAGAGATAGGCGAGATACGCAGTATTTT. The full variable domain, rest sourced from reference TRBV15 and TRBJ2-3, is DAMVIQNPRYQVTQFGKPVTLSCSQTLNHNVMYWYQQKSSQAPKLLFHYYDKDFNNEADTPDNFQSRRPNTSFCFLDIRSPGLGDTAMYLCATSRDRRDTQYFGPGTRLTVL.

This clonotype turned up a few times. The gene calls are TRBV6-1 and TRBJ2-7, with a possible D match to TRBD2 (6 bases). CDR1 MNHNS and CDR2 SASEGT come from the germline V gene. This CDR3 has 17 residues. Trimming stripped 0 bases from V and 0 bases from J, with 15 bases between. The CDR3 DNA is TGTGCCAGCAGTGAAGCGCGGACGGGAGATTTCTCCTACGAGCAGTACTTC. Residues: CASSEARTGDFSYEQYF.

In this sample, this clonotype turned up a few times. The rearrangement joins TRBV12-3 or TRBV12-4 to TRBJ2-1, with TRBD2 matching 13 bases. The length of the CDR3 is 14 residues. J was trimmed by 8 bases and V by 5 bases; bases with no gene match: 3. The CDR3 coding sequence is TGTGCCAGCAGTGGGACTAGCGGGATCCATGAGCAGTTCTTC. Its protein is CASSGTSGIHEQFF.

There are many counts of this clonotype. The CDR3 DNA reads TGCGCCAGCAGTCGGGACAGGGCCTCTAGCACAGATACGCAGTATTTT. Protein: CASSRDRASSTDTQYF. V and J are TRBV10-1 and TRBJ2-3; 9 bases line up with TRBD1. The V gene's germline CDR1 is WNHNN and CDR2 SYGVQD (reference sequence). The CDR3 contains 16 residues. With V trimmed by 5 bases and J by 0 bases, 6 bases remained unmatched.

This clonotype was counted at least ten times. The chain links TRBV7-9 to TRBJ2-1; TRBD1 might be the D (5 bases). Germline CDR1 SEHNR, CDR2 FQNEAQ (reference sequence). V lost 4 bases, J lost 10 bases, and 14 bases lay in between. The CDR3 spans 13 residues. CDR3 amino acids: CASSSPGLWEQFF. DNA of the CDR3: TGTGCCAGCAGCTCCCCAGGGCTCTGGGAGCAGTTCTTC.

The J gene is TRBJ2-7, the V gene TRBV27; D tentatively reads TRBD1 or TRBD2 (5 bases each). Between the trimmed V and J ends, which lost 6 bases and 3 bases, there was a span of 12 bases. The V gene's germline CDR1 is MNHEY and CDR2 SMNVEV (reference sequence). The CDR3 has 13 residues. The CDR3, as DNA: TGTGCCAGCAGCTCGGGACGAAACTACGAGCAGTACGTC. It specifies CASSSGRNYEQYV.

This clonotype was detected ten times or more. V usage is TRBV27 and J usage is TRBJ2-7; 9 bases fit TRBD1. V trimming: 6 bases; J trimming: 3 bases; junction bases outside the gene matches: 0. Germline CDR1 and CDR2: MNHEY and SMNVEV (reference sequence). The CDR3 runs to 12 residues. CDR3 in DNA: TGTGCCAGCAGGACAGGGGGCTACGAGCAGTACTTC. Translation gives CASRTGGYEQYF.

This clonotype was observed at least ten times. The gene calls are TRBV11-2 and TRBJ2-1; D not resolved. V was pared by 1 base and J by 4 bases, with 11 bases between. The V gene's germline CDR1 is SGHAT and CDR2 FQNNGV. The CDR3 sequence is 15 residues long. CDR3: CASSLGRATYNEQFF. The CDR3 nucleotides read TGTGCCAGCAGCTTAGGGCGCGCGACGTACAATGAGCAGTTCTTC. The full variable domain, its missing parts supplied by reference TRBV11-2 and TRBJ2-1, is EAGVAQSPRYKIIEKRQSVAFWCNPISGHATLYWYQQILGQGPKLLIQFQNNGVVDDSQLPKDRFSAERLKGVDSTLKIQPAKLEDSAVYLCASSLGRATYNEQFFGPGTRLTVL.

The gene calls are TRBV4-1 and TRBJ1-3; D uncertain. The CDR3 loop spans 15 amino acids. Germline V gene lookup returns CDR1 MGHRA and CDR2 YSYEKL. V gave up 5 bases and J gave up 0 bases, with 11 bases separating them. The CDR3 coding sequence is TGCGCCAGCAGCTCCCAGGACTACTCTGGAAACACCATATATTTT. Encoded protein: CASSSQDYSGNTIYF.

The table lists this clonotype with many counts. The chain has TRBV5-1 and TRBJ1-1; D remains ambiguous. CDR1 SGHRS and CDR2 YFSETQ come from the germline V gene. Trimming took 0 bases from V and 0 from J, leaving 6 bases between them. The CDR3 length is 14 residues. The CDR3 nucleotides read TGCGCCAGCAGCTTGGATCTGATGAACACTGAAGCTTTCTTT. Its translation: CASSLDLMNTEAFF.

This clonotype appeared a few times. DNA of the CDR3: TGTGCCAGCAGCGCCGGCGGATCCTACGAGCAGTACTTC. This sequence encodes CASSAGGSYEQYF. This sequence joins TRBV9 and TRBJ2-7; D is undetermined. This CDR3 contains 13 residues. CDR1 and CDR2 (germline): SGDLS, YYNGEE. Trimming pared 3 bases from V and 1 base from J, leaving 8 bases between.

This chain uses TRBV18 with TRBJ1-2; tentative D call: TRBD1 (6 bases). CDR1 and CDR2 from the germline V gene are KGHSH and LQKENI. Trimming took 3 bases from V and 4 from J, leaving 21 bases between them. CDR3 size: 17 residues. CDR3 protein: CASSPSGSGEKGYGYTF. CDR3 bases: TGTGCCAGCTCACCCTCAGGGTCAGGGGAGAAGGGCTATGGCTACACCTTC.

The chain combines TRBV20-1 with TRBJ2-7; a weak D match, TRBD1 (5 bases). Germline CDR1 reads DFQATT; CDR2 reads SNEGSKA (reference sequence). CDR3 length: 16 amino acids. V gave up 2 bases and J gave up 5 bases, with 22 bases separating them. In DNA, the CDR3 is TGCAGTGCTAGAAAACCTGACAGACCTACACTGCACGAGCAGTACTTC. Its translation: CSARKPDRPTLHEQYF.

The chain recombines TRBV29-1 with TRBJ2-7; 7 nucleotides align to TRBD1. The CDR3 is 15 residues long. The V segment lost 6 bases and the J segment 1 base; nucleotides outside the gene matches: 12. Looked up from germline, CDR1 is SQVTM and CDR2 is ANQGSEA. CDR3 sequence reads: CSVVETGTESYEQYF. DNA of the CDR3: TGCAGCGTGGTGGAGACCGGGACAGAATCCTACGAGCAGTACTTC.

This clonotype was counted many times. The DNA for the CDR3 is TGCAGTGCTAGAGATCCTAAGACAGATCATGAAGCTTTCTTT. As protein: CSARDPKTDHEAFF. The rearrangement uses TRBV20-1 and TRBJ1-1, with TRBD1 as a possible D gene (5 bases). The V gene lost 0 bases and the J gene lost 7 bases, with 15 bases spanning the gap. CDR1 and CDR2 from the germline V gene are DFQATT and SNEGSKA (reference sequence). CDR3 size: 14 residues.

This clonotype has at least ten counts. V gene TRBV7-2 combines with J gene TRBJ2-1; TRBD1 matches 9 bases. The germline V gene encodes CDR1 SGHTA and CDR2 FQGNSA. The CDR3 extends over 17 amino acids. Trimming cost V 4 bases and J 4 bases; bases outside gene matches: 11. CDR3 amino acids: CASSSTNYRGLYNEQFF. CDR3 DNA sequence: TGTGCCAGCAGCTCAACCAACTACAGGGGGCTATACAATGAGCAGTTCTTC.

This clonotype was seen a handful of times. The CDR3 region has the DNA TGTGCCAGCAGCCTCGAACTGGCTAGACGGGACGAGCAGTACTTC. Its translation is CASSLELARRDEQYF. V gene TRBV27 combines with J gene TRBJ2-7, with unresolved D. CDR1 MNHEY and CDR2 SMNVEV come from the germline V gene (reference sequence). The CDR3 is made up of 15 amino acids. V was pared by 6 bases and J by 5 bases, with 20 bases between.

The chain couples TRBV6-1 to TRBJ2-1; 7 bases are a match to TRBD2. Germline values: CDR1 MNHNS, CDR2 SASEGT. Trimming took 3 bases from V and 9 from J; bases not matched to a gene: 11. This CDR3 region has 15 residues. The CDR3 region has the DNA TGTGCCAGCAGTGAGGGGGGGGGAGCTTCTTTTGAGCAGTTCTTC. Translated, it gives CASSEGGGASFEQFF.